This record looks at one T cell receptor beta chain sequence and its context. The antigen is not known. TCRdb re-derived calls from the 5' RACE reads in MiXCR, one entry per CDR3 protein. The profile shows hundreds of thousands of distinct CDR3 sequences, more than 20% of them singletons. This sample is part of a study of T-cell memory formation after mild COVID-19. The wider study: The two donors had largely donor-specific TCR clusters.

Study conclusions and caveats: A second wave expanding day 15 to 37 was CD4+-biased; contracting clones were balanced. Those CD4+ clones that contracted were mainly in CM and EM (CD8+ ones in EMRA). A second wave of clones peaked on day 37, and their SARS-CoV-2 specificity went unconfirmed.

Germline-derived CDR1 and CDR2 are DFQATT and SNEGSKA (reference sequence). Losses at the gene ends were 0 bases for V and 4 bases for J; bases not matched to a gene: 3. The CDR3 spans 13 residues. The source is an adult woman who had mild COVID-19 (a few samples of this study predate the infection). Cell type and time point are not known. The chain uses TRBV20-1 and TRBJ2-7, with 7 bases that match TRBD1. The specimen was PBMCs or a T cell subset sorted from them (not recorded which). This chain's CDR3 is CSARDRQGYEQYF. As DNA, the CDR3 is TGCAGTGCTAGAGACAGACAGGGTTACGAGCAGTACTTC.